Listed here are 19 T cell receptor beta chains from one sample, sequenced in a study of blood T cell repertoires in COVID-19. Here immunoSEQ multiplex PCR was the method, and the copy in TCRdb shows in-frame clones only, minus some. The repertoire holds approximately 250,000 clones, with about 84% as singletons. The sample consisted of peripheral blood. The receptors originated from a woman of 80 years or more with COVID-19, enrolled during active disease.

This clone occurred once. The gene calls are TRBV19 and TRBJ2-5; 9 nucleotides agree with TRBD1. This CDR3 has 16 amino acids. CDR1 LNHDA and CDR2 SQIVND come from the germline V gene (reference sequence). Trimming cost V 0 bases and J 1 base; bases outside gene matches: 3. This CDR3 reads CASSIETGGTQETQYF. The CDR3, as DNA: TGTGCCAGTAGTATAGAGACAGGGGGGACCCAAGAGACCCAGTACTTC.

The chain uses TRBV28 and TRBJ2-2; possible D gene TRBD1, 6 bases. The germline V gene encodes CDR1 MDHEN and CDR2 SYDVKM. Trimming took 3 bases from V and 3 from J, leaving 11 bases between them. This CDR3 is 15 amino acids long. The CDR3 DNA reads as TGTGCCAGCAGTTTCAGGGGTGCCTACACCGGGGAGCTGTTTTTT. It specifies CASSFRGAYTGELFF.

The gene calls are TRBV3-1 (or the pseudogene TRBV3-2) and TRBJ1-4; 7 bases fit TRBD1. Trimming took 0 bases from V and 5 from J; bases not matched to a gene: 0. The CDR3 spans 14 residues. Germline values: CDR1 LGHDT, CDR2 YNNKEL (reference sequence). CDR3: CASSQEQGNEKLFF. In DNA, the CDR3 is TGTGCCAGCAGCCAAGAACAGGGGAATGAAAAACTGTTTTTT.

The V and J genes are TRBV30 and TRBJ2-4; 7 bases map to TRBD2. V lost 5 bases and J lost 8; bases outside the gene matches: 3. The length of the CDR3 is 11 residues. CDR1 GTSNPN and CDR2 SVGIG come from the germline V gene (reference sequence). CDR3 sequence reads: CAWSRGDIQYF. The CDR3 DNA sequence: TGTGCCTGGTCTCGGGGGGACATTCAGTACTTC. The entire variable domain, with the rest obtained from reference TRBV30 and TRBJ2-4, is as follows: SQTIHQWPATLVQPVGSPLSLECTVEGTSNPNLYWYRQAAGRGLQLLFYSVGIGQISSEVPQNLSASRPQDRQFILSSKKLLLSDSGFYLCAWSRGDIQYFGAGTRLSVL.

This clone appeared a single time. V is TRBV6-1 and J is TRBJ2-7; 9 bases line up with TRBD1. Germline values: CDR1 MNHNS, CDR2 SASEGT. After removal of 3 bases from V and 3 bases from J, the junction contained 12 bases not matched to a gene. This CDR3 contains 17 residues. CDR3 residues: CASSDNRGRLLSYEQYF. DNA of the CDR3: TGTGCCAGCAGTGATAACAGGGGGCGCCTGCTTAGCTACGAGCAGTACTTC.

The V call is TRBV18, the J call TRBJ1-5; perhaps TRBD1 as D (5 bases). The CDR3 length is 14 residues. V lost 2 bases and J 7 bases, leaving 12 bases between the germline ends. Per germline, CDR1 KGHSH and CDR2 LQKENI. The CDR3 loop reads CASSPTQAVQPQHF. The CDR3 coding sequence is TGTGCCAGCTCACCAACACAGGCGGTCCAGCCCCAGCATTTT.

J is TRBJ1-1 and V is TRBV29-1, with 10 bases lining up with TRBD1. The V gene end was trimmed by 2 bases and the J gene end by 3 bases; junction bases not matched to a gene: 3. The CDR3 consists of 14 residues. Germline CDR1 and CDR2: SQVTM and ANQGSEA. The CDR3: CSVERQGADTEAFF. As DNA, the CDR3 is TGCAGCGTTGAAAGACAGGGGGCAGACACTGAAGCTTTCTTT.

V usage is TRBV28 and J usage is TRBJ2-7; D is ambiguous. Germline values: CDR1 MDHEN, CDR2 SYDVKM. Trimming stripped 4 bases from V and 5 bases from J, with 3 bases between. There are 10 residues in the CDR3. In nucleotides, the CDR3 is TGTGCCAGCAGTTCCAACGAGCAGTACTTC. Its translation: CASSSNEQYF.

The genes are TRBV5-1 and TRBJ2-3, with 7 bases matching TRBD1. V was pared by 4 bases and J by 3 bases, with 11 bases of the junction left unmatched. Per germline, CDR1 SGHRS and CDR2 YFSETQ. The CDR3 spans 16 residues. The CDR3 DNA follows: TGCGCCAGCAGCCTGGGACAGACCGATATTACAGATACGCAGTATTTT. It encodes CASSLGQTDITDTQYF.

The chain links TRBV7-2 to TRBJ2-3; the match to TRBD2 covers 8 bases. J gave up 0 bases and V 4 bases, and 6 bases lay outside the gene matches. CDR3 size: 16 residues. The germline V gene has CDR1 SGHTA and CDR2 FQGNSA. CDR3 sequence (DNA): TGTGCCAGCAGCTCCCGGGGCGGGGGGAGCACAGATACGCAGTATTTT. This encodes CASSSRGGGSTDTQYF. Based on the CDR3 plus reference TRBV7-2 and TRBJ2-3, the full variable domain is GAGVSQSPSNKVTEKGKDVELRCDPISGHTALYWYRQSLGQGLEFLIYFQGNSAPDKSGLPSDRFSAERTGGSVSTLTIQRTQQEDSAVYLCASSSRGGGSTDTQYFGPGTRLTVL.

V is TRBV29-1 and J is TRBJ1-1; a possible D gene is TRBD1 (6 bases). Germline loops: CDR1 SQVTM, CDR2 ANQGSEA. The CDR3 runs to 16 residues. V shed 2 bases and J shed 1 base, with 17 bases lying between them. The CDR3 protein is CSVETNGQLQNTEAFF. The CDR3 nucleotides are TGCAGCGTTGAAACTAACGGACAGCTACAGAACACTGAAGCTTTCTTT.

This chain links TRBV19 with TRBJ1-1; 10 nucleotides align to TRBD1. J was trimmed by 9 bases and V by 9 bases; bases with no gene match: 10. The V gene's germline CDR1 is LNHDA and CDR2 SQIVND (reference sequence). The CDR3 extends over 13 amino acids. CDR3: CASQFDRGQKAFF. CDR3 nucleotide sequence: TGTGCCAGCCAATTCGACAGGGGGCAGAAAGCTTTCTTT.

The J gene is TRBJ2-7, the V gene TRBV7-2; D ambiguous. The CDR3 spans 15 residues. The V end was cut by 1 base, the J end by 0 bases, with 10 bases between. Germline V gene sequence: CDR1 SGHTA, CDR2 FQGNSA. CDR3 nucleotides: TGTGCCAGCAGCTTAGTGGGCATCCCCTCCTACGAGCAGTACTTC. It specifies CASSLVGIPSYEQYF.

The rearrangement links TRBV4-2 to TRBJ2-7, with no clear D. The germline V gene has CDR1 LGHNA and CDR2 YNFKEQ. V dropped 4 bases and J dropped 3 bases, with 10 bases sitting between them. This CDR3 contains 13 residues. CDR3 region: CASSLEVSYEQYF. CDR3 nucleotides: TGTGCCAGCAGCCTCGAGGTCAGCTACGAGCAGTACTTC.

The J gene is TRBJ2-7, the V gene TRBV9; TRBD1 matches at 7 bases. CDR3 length: 14 residues. The J segment lost 4 bases and the V segment lost 0 bases, leaving 4 bases of the junction unmatched. Germline CDR1 SGDLS, CDR2 YYNGEE. The CDR3 protein is CASSVEGGGYEQYF. CDR3 sequence (DNA): TGTGCCAGCAGCGTAGAAGGGGGCGGTTACGAGCAGTACTTC.

This clone was picked up one time. The chain joins TRBV5-1 to TRBJ1-5, with TRBD1 identical over 8 bases. Germline trimming cut 4 bases from V and 3 bases from J; bases unmatched to any gene: 6. CDR1 and CDR2 (germline): SGHRS, YFSETQ. The CDR3 length is 15 residues. The CDR3 spells CASSRTGNDNQPQHF. Written as DNA, the CDR3 is TGCGCCAGCAGCCGGACAGGGAATGACAATCAGCCCCAGCATTTT.

V usage is TRBV4-1 and J usage is TRBJ2-2; D is unclear. The germline CDR1 and CDR2 sequences are MGHRA and YSYEKL. The CDR3 covers 14 residues. Trimming cost V 0 bases and J 5 bases, with 7 bases left between them. CDR3 protein: CASSQEVVTGELFF. In DNA form, the CDR3 reads TGCGCCAGCAGCCAAGAGGTAGTTACCGGGGAGCTGTTTTTT.

This rearrangement joins TRBV7-2 to TRBJ1-2; TRBD1 matches 9 bases. This CDR3 contains 16 residues. Trimming at V came to 0 bases and at J to 5 bases, leaving 7 bases not matched to a gene. Germline V gene data show CDR1 as SGHTA and CDR2 as FQGNSA. DNA for the CDR3: TGTGCCAGCAGCTTAGCCCGGGGACAGGGAGTATATGGCTACACCTTC. Amino acid sequence: CASSLARGQGVYGYTF.

The chain recombines TRBV4-2 with TRBJ1-1, with a possible D match to TRBD1 (6 bases). CDR1 and CDR2 (germline): LGHNA, YNFKEQ. The CDR3 totals 16 residues. Trimming shortened V by 4 bases and J by 0 bases, and 15 bases separated the two germline ends. CDR3 bases: TGTGCCAGCAGCCGCCCAGGACAGTCCCTGAACACTGAAGCTTTCTTT. This codes for CASSRPGQSLNTEAFF.